A single sample gave rise to the 17 T cell receptor beta chains below, sequenced in a study of T cells after somatic rescue of genetic block. Using immunoSEQ multiplex PCR, the repertoire was profiled, and TCRdb retains in-frame clones only, with some absent. Among 70,000 or so clones, 92% were seen once, and the ten largest hold around 3%. The sample taken for sequencing was peripheral blood mononuclear cells (PBMCs). The origin of the receptors is a middle-aged man.

The V gene is TRBV9, the J gene TRBJ1-5, with TRBD1 identical over 8 bases. The length of the CDR3 is 14 residues. Trimming cost V 3 bases and J 7 bases; bases outside gene matches: 6. From germline, CDR1 is SGDLS and CDR2 YYNGEE. In nucleotides, the CDR3 is TGTGCCAGCAGCGGACAGGGGAGCGGACAGCCCCAGCATTTT. Amino acids: CASSGQGSGQPQHF.

CDR3 protein: CASSVRQAFNEKLFF. CDR3 coding DNA: TGTGCCAGTAGTGTCAGACAGGCCTTTAATGAAAAACTGTTTTTT. The genes are TRBV19 and TRBJ1-4; possibly TRBD1 for D (6 bases). The CDR3 extends over 15 amino acids. CDR1 is LNHDA and CDR2 is SQIVND in the germline V gene (reference sequence). Trimming cost V 5 bases and J 4 bases, with 14 bases left between them.

The rearrangement joins TRBV6-1 to TRBJ2-3; possibly TRBD2 for D (5 bases). The ends were cut back, 2 bases at V and 1 base at J, with 10 bases in the middle. Germline V gene sequence: CDR1 MNHNS, CDR2 SASEGT. The CDR3 has 15 amino acids. Written as DNA, the CDR3 is TGTGCCAGCAGTGAACGGGTGGAGGGCACAGATACGCAGTATTTT. It is translated as CASSERVEGTDTQYF.

The genes are TRBV13 and TRBJ2-7; D uncertain. CDR1 is PRHDT, CDR2 FYEKMQ, per germline (reference sequence). This CDR3 has 13 residues. V was shortened by 5 bases and J by 7 bases, with 15 bases between the two germline ends. The CDR3 here is CASSRTELVEQYF. The CDR3 region has the DNA TGTGCCAGCAGCCGGACCGAGCTAGTTGAGCAGTACTTC.

This chain links TRBV4-3 with TRBJ1-3; D not certain. The CDR3 length is 14 residues. Germline CDR1 is LGHNA and CDR2 is YSLEER. With 4 bases removed from V and 7 bases from J, the gap between germline ends came to 14 bases. The CDR3 is CASSLGSGGNTIYF. In DNA form, the CDR3 reads TGCGCCAGCAGCCTTGGGTCAGGTGGGAACACCATATATTTT.

The chain employs TRBV19 and TRBJ1-5; D possibly corresponds to TRBD1 (6 bases). The V end was cut by 6 bases, the J end by 5 bases, with 14 bases between. Per the germline V gene, CDR1 is LNHDA and CDR2 is SQIVND (reference sequence). This CDR3 has 14 amino acids. Written as DNA, the CDR3 is TGTGCCAGTAGGGCAGGGGCCTCTCATCAGCCCCAGCATTTT. Protein sequence: CASRAGASHQPQHF. The whole variable domain, filled in from reference TRBV19 and TRBJ1-5, reads DGGITQSPKYLFRKEGQNVTLSCEQNLNHDAMYWYRQDPGQGLRLIYYSQIVNDFQKGDIAEGYSVSREKKESFPLTVTSAQKNPTAFYLCASRAGASHQPQHFGDGTRLSIL.

V usage is TRBV5-4 and J usage is TRBJ2-1; D might be TRBD2 (5 bases). Trimming removed 0 bases from V and 7 bases from J, with 11 bases in between. Germline CDR1 is SGHNT and CDR2 is YYREEE (reference sequence). The CDR3 runs 14 residues. The DNA for the CDR3 is TGTGCCAGCAGCTTGGGAGGGAGCTGGAATGAGCAGTTCTTC. It specifies CASSLGGSWNEQFF.

With respect to this clone: Other DNA sequences within the sample encode an identical CDR3. V and J are TRBV5-1 and TRBJ2-7; D may be TRBD1 (6 bases). CDR1 SGHRS and CDR2 YFSETQ come from the germline V gene. The CDR3 runs 14 residues. V was clipped by 0 bases and J by 4 bases, with 11 bases between them. The CDR3 DNA reads TGCGCCAGCAGCTTGGATACAGGGCCATACGAGCAGTACTTC. Translation gives CASSLDTGPYEQYF.

J is TRBJ1-4 and V is TRBV9, with D possibly matching TRBD1 (6 bases). CDR3 size: 15 residues. Germline V gene sequence: CDR1 SGDLS, CDR2 YYNGEE. V was clipped by 0 bases and J by 7 bases, with 13 bases between them. In DNA, the CDR3 is TGTGCCAGCAGCGTAGCGGCAGGGGCGGGTGAAAAACTGTTTTTT. Its protein is CASSVAAGAGEKLFF.

This chain connects TRBV9 to TRBJ2-1, with a tentative D call TRBD1 (6 bases). The germline CDR1 and CDR2 sequences are SGDLS and YYNGEE. V lost 2 bases, J lost 5 bases, and 8 bases lay in between. CDR3 length: 13 amino acids. In DNA, the CDR3 is TGTGCCAGCAGCGTGGGGGCTGACAATGAGCAGTTCTTC. It yields the protein CASSVGADNEQFF.

The chain uses TRBV2 and TRBJ2-2; D is ambiguous. V was shortened by 7 bases and J by 4 bases, with 7 bases between the two germline ends. Germline V gene lookup returns CDR1 SNHLY and CDR2 FYNNEI. The length of the CDR3 is 12 residues. CDR3 region: CASKKTTGELFF. The CDR3 DNA follows: TGTGCCAGCAAGAAGACCACCGGGGAGCTGTTTTTT. The whole variable domain, filled in from reference TRBV2 and TRBJ2-2, reads EPEVTQTPSHQVTQMGQEVILRCVPISNHLYFYWYRQILGQKVEFLVSFYNNEISEKSEIFDDQFSVERPDGSNFTLKIRSTKLEDSAMYFCASKKTTGELFFGEGSRLTVL.

The chain joins TRBV19 to TRBJ2-1; the match to TRBD2 covers 7 bases. V dropped 4 bases and J dropped 8; count of bases not matched to a gene: 8. The CDR3 totals 14 residues. Germline-derived CDR1 and CDR2 are LNHDA and SQIVND (reference sequence). The CDR3 coding sequence is TGTGCCAGTAGTAGGCGACTAGCAGGAGATGAGCAGTTCTTC. The encoded protein is CASSRRLAGDEQFF.

This chain joins TRBV5-1 and TRBJ1-2; tentatively, D is TRBD1 (5 bases). V was cut by 1 base and J by 8 bases, with 18 bases left in between. This CDR3 contains 15 residues. Germline V gives CDR1 SGHRS, CDR2 YFSETQ. The CDR3 sequence is CASSLSGGTYGGYTF. CDR3 bases: TGCGCCAGCAGCTTGTCCGGAGGGACCTATGGAGGCTACACCTTC.

The V gene is TRBV29-1, the J gene TRBJ2-5; D perhaps matches TRBD1 (7 bases). Between the trimmed V and J ends, which lost 4 bases and 4 bases, there was a span of 13 bases. The germline CDR1 and CDR2 sequences are SQVTM and ANQGSEA. The CDR3 is 13 residues long. The CDR3 sequence is CSVVRQGGETQYF. The CDR3 nucleotides are TGCAGCGTTGTCCGGCAGGGGGGAGAGACCCAGTACTTC.

The gene calls are TRBV5-1 and TRBJ1-4; TRBD1 is a possible D gene (6 bases). The CDR3 contains 14 residues. Germline loops: CDR1 SGHRS, CDR2 YFSETQ. V lost 4 bases and J lost 8, with 15 bases in between. CDR3 DNA: TGCGCCAGCAGCCACAGGGCGGGCGACGAAAAACTGTTTTTT. Protein: CASSHRAGDEKLFF.

This clone turned up a few times. The chain recombines TRBV28 with TRBJ1-1, with TRBD1 matching 8 bases. CDR1 and CDR2 (germline): MDHEN, SYDVKM. CDR3 size: 14 residues. V was pared by 4 bases and J by 5 bases, with 6 bases of the junction left unmatched. In DNA form, the CDR3 reads TGTGCCAGCAGTTCCGGACAGGGAGGAACTGAAGCTTTCTTT. Amino acid sequence: CASSSGQGGTEAFF.

The chain recombines TRBV21-1 with TRBJ2-1; the DNA was not used to check the table's D call, TRBD2. TRBV21-1 has pseudogene status. This CDR3 is 20 amino acids long. The chain's CDR3 is CASSKARGGGPTAIYNEQFF. CDR3 DNA sequence: TGTGCCAGCAGCAAAGCGCGGGGCGGGGGGCCCACAGCCATCTACAATGAGCAGTTCTTC.